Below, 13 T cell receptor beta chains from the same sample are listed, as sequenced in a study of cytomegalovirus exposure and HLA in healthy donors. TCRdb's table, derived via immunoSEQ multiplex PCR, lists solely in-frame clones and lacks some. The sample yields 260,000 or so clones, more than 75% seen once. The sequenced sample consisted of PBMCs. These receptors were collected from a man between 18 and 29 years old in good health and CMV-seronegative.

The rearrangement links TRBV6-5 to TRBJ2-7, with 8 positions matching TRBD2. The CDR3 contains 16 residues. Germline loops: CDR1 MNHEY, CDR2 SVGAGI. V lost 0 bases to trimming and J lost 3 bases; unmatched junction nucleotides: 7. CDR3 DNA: TGTGCCAGCAGTTACTCAGTTAGCGGGATCAACTACGAGCAGTACTTC. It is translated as CASSYSVSGINYEQYF.

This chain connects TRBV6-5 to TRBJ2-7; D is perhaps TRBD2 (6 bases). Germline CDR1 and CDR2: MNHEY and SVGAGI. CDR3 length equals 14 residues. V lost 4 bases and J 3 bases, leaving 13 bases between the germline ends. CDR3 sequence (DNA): TGTGCCAGCAGTTCCACGGGAGTGGTCTACGAGCAGTACTTC. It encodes CASSSTGVVYEQYF.

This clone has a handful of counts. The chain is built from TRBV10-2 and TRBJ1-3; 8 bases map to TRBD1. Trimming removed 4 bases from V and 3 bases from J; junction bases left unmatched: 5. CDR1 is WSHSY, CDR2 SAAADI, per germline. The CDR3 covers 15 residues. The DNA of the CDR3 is TGCGCCAGCAGTGGAGTCAGGGGGCTTGGAAACACCATATATTTT. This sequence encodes CASSGVRGLGNTIYF.

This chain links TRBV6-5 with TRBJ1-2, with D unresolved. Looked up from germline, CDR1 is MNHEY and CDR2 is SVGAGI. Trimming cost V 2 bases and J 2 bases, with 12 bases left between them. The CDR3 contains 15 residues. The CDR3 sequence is CASSYNEGGNYGYTF. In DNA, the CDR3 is TGTGCCAGCAGTTACAACGAAGGAGGAAACTATGGCTACACCTTC.

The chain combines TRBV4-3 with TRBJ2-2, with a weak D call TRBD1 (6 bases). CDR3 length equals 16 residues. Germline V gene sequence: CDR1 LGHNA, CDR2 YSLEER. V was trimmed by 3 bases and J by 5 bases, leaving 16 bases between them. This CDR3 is CASSQEYRVGTGELFF. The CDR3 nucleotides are TGCGCCAGCAGCCAGGAGTACAGGGTCGGAACCGGGGAGCTGTTTTTT.

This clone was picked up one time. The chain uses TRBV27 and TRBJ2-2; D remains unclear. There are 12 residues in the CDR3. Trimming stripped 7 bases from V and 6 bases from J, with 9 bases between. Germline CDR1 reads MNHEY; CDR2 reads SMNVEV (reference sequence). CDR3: CASTDQAGELFF. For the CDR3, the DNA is TGTGCCAGCACTGACCAGGCCGGGGAGCTGTTTTTT.

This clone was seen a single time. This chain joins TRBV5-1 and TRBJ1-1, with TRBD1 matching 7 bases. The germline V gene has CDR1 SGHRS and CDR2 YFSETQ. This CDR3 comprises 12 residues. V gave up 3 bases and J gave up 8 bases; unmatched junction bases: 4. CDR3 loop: CASSSTGPEAFF. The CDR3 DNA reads TGCGCCAGCAGCTCGACAGGGCCCGAAGCTTTCTTT.

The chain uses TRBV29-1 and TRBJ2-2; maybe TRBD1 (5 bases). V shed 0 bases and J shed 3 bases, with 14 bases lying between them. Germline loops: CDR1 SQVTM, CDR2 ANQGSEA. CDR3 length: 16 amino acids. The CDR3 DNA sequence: TGCAGCGTTGAAGACAGGGTGGGAACGTACACCGGGGAGCTGTTTTTT. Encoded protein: CSVEDRVGTYTGELFF.

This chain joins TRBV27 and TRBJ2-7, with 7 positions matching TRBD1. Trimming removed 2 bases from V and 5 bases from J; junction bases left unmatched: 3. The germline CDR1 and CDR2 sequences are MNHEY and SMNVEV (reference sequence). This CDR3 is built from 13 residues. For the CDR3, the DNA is TGTGCCAGCAGTTTAAGGGGGCCCAACGAGCAGTACTTC. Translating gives CASSLRGPNEQYF.

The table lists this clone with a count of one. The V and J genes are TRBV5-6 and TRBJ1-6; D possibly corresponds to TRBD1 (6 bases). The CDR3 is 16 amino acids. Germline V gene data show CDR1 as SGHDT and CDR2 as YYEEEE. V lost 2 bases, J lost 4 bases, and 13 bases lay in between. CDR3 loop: CASSLGGSQYNSPLHF. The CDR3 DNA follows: TGTGCCAGCAGCTTAGGGGGTAGTCAATATAATTCACCCCTCCACTTT. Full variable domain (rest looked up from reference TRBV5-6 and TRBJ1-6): DAGVTQSPTHLIKTRGQQVTLRCSPKSGHDTVSWYQQALGQGPQFIFQYYEEEERQRGNFPDRFSGHQFPNYSSELNVNALLLGDSALYLCASSLGGSQYNSPLHFGNGTRLTVT.

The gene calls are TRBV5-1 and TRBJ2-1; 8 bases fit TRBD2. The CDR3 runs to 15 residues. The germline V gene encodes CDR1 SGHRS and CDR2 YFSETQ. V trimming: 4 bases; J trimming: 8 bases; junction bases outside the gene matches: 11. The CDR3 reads CASSPSGSWSHEQFF. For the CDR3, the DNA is TGCGCCAGCAGCCCAAGCGGGAGTTGGTCCCATGAGCAGTTCTTC.

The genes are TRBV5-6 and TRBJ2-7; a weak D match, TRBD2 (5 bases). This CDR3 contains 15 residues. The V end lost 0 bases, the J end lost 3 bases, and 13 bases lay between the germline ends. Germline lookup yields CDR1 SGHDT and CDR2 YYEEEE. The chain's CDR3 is CASSLVGGEGYEQYF. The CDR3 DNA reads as TGTGCCAGCAGCTTGGTAGGAGGAGAAGGCTACGAGCAGTACTTC.

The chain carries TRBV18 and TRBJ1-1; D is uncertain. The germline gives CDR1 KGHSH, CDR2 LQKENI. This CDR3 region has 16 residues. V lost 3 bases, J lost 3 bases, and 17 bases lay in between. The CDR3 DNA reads TGTGCCAGCTCACCCCGGGCGGGCTTCGAGGACACTGAAGCTTTCTTT. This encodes CASSPRAGFEDTEAFF.